Here is one T cell receptor beta chain with its context. At least ten counts were recorded for this clone. Which antigen it targets is not known. A much larger clone differs from this one at a single base, so this may be a read error. Other DNA sequences in the same sample also yield this CDR3. No patient had received any treatment before thyroid surgery. Using T-cell receptor beta sequencing, the study looked back at clinical samples from patients collected from the early 2010s to the late 2010s. The entry originates in a study of metastatic and nonmetastatic thyroid tumors (TCRdb year 2020). About the full investigation: The researchers compared repertoires between peripheral blood samples and tumor or nodule tissue samples from patients with malignant or benign thyroid disease. Overall results and qualifications from the work: TCR beta diversity was reported as significantly higher in malignant tumors than in benign nodules, in both blood and tumor samples.

V is pared back by 3 bases and J by 2 bases, with 14 bases lying between the germline termini. There are 14 amino acids in the CDR3, from cysteine to phenylalanine inclusive. The CDR3 DNA has 42 bases and is translated from base 1. As encoded in the germline V gene (reference sequence), CDR1 is DFQATT while CDR2 is SNEGSKA. The method behind the library was PCR. Sequencing was carried out with an Illumina HiSeq 4000. High-throughput sequencing was used to profile the CDR3 region of the TCR beta-chain in every patient. On the study's bioinformatics: A classifier to discriminate distant-metastatic papillary thyroid cancer patients was built from CDR3 differences across clinicopathological groups. The Shannon index was used to assess repertoire diversity, and the Morisita-Horn index was used to assess tumor-blood repertoire similarity. The raw public reads went through TCRdb reprocessing: fastp at Q25, MiXCR clone calling, in-frame beta chains kept. These V and J calls derive from TCRdb rather than the authors' analysis. The sample data list some 23,000 clones, and 20% to 25% of these were observed just once. The ten biggest clones cover roughly 4.4% of the sample.

In this chain, TRBV20-1 is recombined with TRBJ2-7; the D gene is possibly TRBD1 or TRBD2, each agreeing over 5 bases. The sequence was collected from a female donor with papillary thyroid cancer or a benign thyroid nodule (not recorded which). Some clones in this sample may be carry-over from other donors' samples. The material sequenced was adjacent normal tissue. The CDR3 region has the sequence CSARGRVATYEQYF. In nucleotide form, the sequence is TGCAGTGCTAGGGGGCGGGTGGCGACCTACGAGCAGTACTTC.